The 31 T cell receptor beta chains below all came from one sample that was sequenced in a study of a mutant IDH1 vaccine in newly diagnosed glioma. Sequenced by immunoSEQ multiplex PCR; TCRdb stores in-frame clones only, minus some. The table lists tens of thousands of clones, 85% to 90% of them singletons. Time point indicated: week 11, during vaccination. Doses of 300 ug of mutant IDH1 20-mer peptide were given with topical imiquimod. Antigen specificity for these receptors is unknown. Sequencing was performed on PBMCs, taken from a glioma patient whose treatment included an IDH1 peptide vaccine. All receptors derive from a middle-aged woman with glioma.

The CDR3 DNA reads TGTGCCAGCAGCCACCGTGGGTTGACTAATGAAAAACTGTTTTTT. This gives the protein CASSHRGLTNEKLFF. J is TRBJ1-4 and V is TRBV6-5; D uncertain. CDR3 length: 15 residues. The germline V gene encodes CDR1 MNHEY and CDR2 SVGAGI. V was trimmed by 6 bases and J by 2 bases, leaving 13 bases between them.

The rearrangement uses TRBV30 and TRBJ2-1; D gene ambiguous. There are 13 residues in the CDR3. Trimming stripped 3 bases from V and 6 bases from J, with 12 bases between. Germline V gives CDR1 GTSNPN, CDR2 SVGIG (reference sequence). CDR3 sequence reads: CAWRGGNGNEQFF. CDR3 nucleotides: TGTGCCTGGAGGGGTGGGAATGGCAATGAGCAGTTCTTC.

The table lists this clone with a few counts. This chain connects TRBV7-9 to TRBJ1-6, with 7 bases identical to TRBD1. The germline V gene encodes CDR1 SEHNR and CDR2 FQNEAQ (reference sequence). With 5 bases clipped from V and 7 bases from J, the junction kept 11 bases outside the gene matches. This CDR3 has 16 amino acids. CDR3: CASSQGGARLNSPLHF. CDR3 bases: TGTGCCAGCAGCCAGGGGGGGGCGAGGTTGAATTCACCCCTCCACTTT.

V gene TRBV6-6 combines with J gene TRBJ1-2; D unresolved. Germline V gene data show CDR1 as MNHNY and CDR2 as SVGAGI (reference sequence). CDR3 size: 12 residues. Trimming removed 2 bases from V and 8 bases from J, with 9 bases in between. CDR3 bases: TGTGCCAGCAGTTACGAGGGTTTAGGCTACACCTTC. This sequence encodes CASSYEGLGYTF.

For this clone: The junction departs from germline at one end; a sequencing error may be responsible. The chain is built from TRBV5-1 and TRBJ2-2, with D possibly matching TRBD2 (5 bases). Germline CDR1 is SGHRS and CDR2 is YFSETQ. The CDR3 spans 14 residues. The CDR3 reads CASSLVLSTGELFF. As DNA, the CDR3 is TGCGCCAGCAGCTTGGTGTTAAGCACCGGGGAGCTATTTTTT. Full variable domain (rest looked up from reference TRBV5-1 and TRBJ2-2): KAGVTQTPRYLIKTRGQQVTLSCSPISGHRSVSWYQQTPGQGLQFLFEYFSETQRNKGNFPGRFSGRQFSNSRSEMNVSTLELGDSALYLCASSLVLSTGELFFGEGSRLTVL.

DNA of the CDR3: TGTGCCAGCCTAACCTTGAGCTCTGGAAACACCATATATTTT. Translated, it gives CASLTLSSGNTIYF. V gene TRBV28 combines with J gene TRBJ1-3, with D hard to call. The germline CDR1 and CDR2 sequences are MDHEN and SYDVKM. The CDR3 is 14 residues long. V dropped 8 bases and J dropped 0 bases, with 11 bases sitting between them. Looking up the rest from reference TRBV28 and TRBJ1-3 gives the full variable domain: DVKVTQSSRYLVKRTGEKVFLECVQDMDHENMFWYRQDPGLGLRLIYFSYDVKMKEKGDIPEGYSVSREKKERFSLILESASTNQTSMYLCASLTLSSGNTIYFGEGSWLTVV.

The chain is built from TRBV6-5 and TRBJ2-1; 9 nucleotides line up with TRBD2. The CDR3 has 15 amino acids. CDR1 is MNHEY and CDR2 is SVGAGI in the germline V gene. J lost 4 bases, V lost 6 bases, and 7 bases had no gene match. In DNA form, the CDR3 reads TGTGCCAGCAGCCCCCTAGCGGGGCCTTACAATGAGCAGTTCTTC. Translation gives CASSPLAGPYNEQFF.

The rearrangement uses TRBV6-1 and TRBJ1-1; D call uncertain. Germline loops: CDR1 MNHNS, CDR2 SASEGT. CDR3 length equals 12 residues. V was clipped by 5 bases and J by 8 bases, with 12 bases between them. The CDR3 region has the DNA TGTGCCAGCAGTTTCTCACTGATAGAAGCTTTCTTT. Protein: CASSFSLIEAFF.

The chain uses TRBV15 and TRBJ1-2, with 11 bases matching TRBD1. With V trimmed by 0 bases and J by 5 bases, 11 bases remained unmatched. The length of the CDR3 is 18 residues. The germline V gene encodes CDR1 LNHNV and CDR2 YYDKDF (reference sequence). The chain's CDR3 is CATSRDVVSGTGGYGYTF. As DNA, the CDR3 is TGTGCCACCAGCAGAGATGTAGTCTCCGGGACAGGGGGTTATGGCTACACCTTC.

This chain joins TRBV1 and TRBJ2-1; the table names TRBD2, a call not compared with the DNA. TRBV1 is assigned pseudogene status. CDR3 length: 21 amino acids. CDR3 sequence: CTSSQECSGASGGVLDNEQFF. The CDR3 DNA is TGCACCAGCAGCCAAGAGTGCTCCGGGGCTAGCGGGGGGGTTCTGGACAATGAGCAGTTCTTC.

A few counts support this clone. The chain has TRBV6-5 and TRBJ1-1, with 10 bases fitting TRBD1. The trim removed 5 bases at V and 4 bases at J, leaving 4 bases unmatched. The CDR3 is 14 residues long. Germline loops: CDR1 MNHEY, CDR2 SVGAGI. The CDR3 nucleotides are TGTGCCAGCAGTCGGGGACAGGGGAGCACTGAAGCTTTCTTT. As protein: CASSRGQGSTEAFF.

V gene TRBV10-3 combines with J gene TRBJ2-7; D is undetermined. V lost 0 bases and J 6 bases, leaving 12 bases between the germline ends. The CDR3 consists of 14 residues. Germline CDR1 is ENHRY and CDR2 is SYGVKD. CDR3 in DNA: TGTGCCATCAGTGAGTCTTGGGGAAGCTTCGAGCAGTACTTC. As protein: CAISESWGSFEQYF.

The V call is TRBV7-9, the J call TRBJ1-1; perhaps TRBD1 as D (5 bases). The V and J ends lost 5 bases and 4 bases respectively, with 14 bases between them. Germline V gene lookup returns CDR1 SEHNR and CDR2 FQNEAQ (reference sequence). The CDR3 loop spans 14 amino acids. The CDR3 sequence is CASSPSGAGTEAFF. The CDR3 nucleotides are TGTGCCAGCAGCCCCTCCGGGGCGGGCACTGAAGCTTTCTTT.

The rearrangement joins TRBV18 to TRBJ1-1, with TRBD1 matching over 8 bases. This CDR3 has 14 amino acids. Germline V gene lookup returns CDR1 KGHSH and CDR2 LQKENI. The J segment lost 8 bases and the V segment lost 4 bases, leaving 9 bases of the junction unmatched. The DNA of the CDR3 is TGTGCCAGCTCACAAACGACAGGGGCCCTGGAAGCTTTCTTT. Encoded protein: CASSQTTGALEAFF.

The chain combines TRBV20-1 with TRBJ2-5; D is undetermined. Per the germline V gene, CDR1 is DFQATT and CDR2 is SNEGSKA (reference sequence). CDR3 length: 11 amino acids. Trimming took 5 bases from V and 14 from J, leaving 18 bases between them. The CDR3 nucleotides are TGCAGTGCTCCCGACATCCTTAAGCACTACTTC. This encodes CSAPDILKHYF.

This chain joins TRBV27 and TRBJ2-7; TRBD1 matches 9 bases. Germline values: CDR1 MNHEY, CDR2 SMNVEV (reference sequence). With V trimmed by 3 bases and J by 3 bases, 6 bases remained unmatched. This CDR3 region has 15 residues. CDR3 sequence: CASSFKTGGRYEQYF. The CDR3 DNA reads as TGTGCCAGCAGTTTCAAAACAGGGGGCCGCTACGAGCAGTACTTC.

The genes are TRBV4-1 and TRBJ2-3; D not resolved. The CDR3 is 14 residues long. V was pared by 0 bases and J by 2 bases, with 6 bases between. Germline CDR1 MGHRA, CDR2 YSYEKL. The CDR3 loop is CASSQDDITDTQYF. CDR3 coding DNA: TGCGCCAGCAGCCAAGATGACATCACAGATACGCAGTATTTT.

The V gene is TRBV5-4, the J gene TRBJ1-6, with 7 bases aligning to TRBD1. CDR3 length equals 16 residues. J gave up 5 bases and V 4 bases, and 9 bases lay outside the gene matches. The germline V gene encodes CDR1 SGHNT and CDR2 YYREEE (reference sequence). CDR3 coding DNA: TGTGCCAGCAGCCCGAGGCCGGGACAGAATAATTCACCCCTCCACTTT. This encodes CASSPRPGQNNSPLHF.

V usage is TRBV7-2 and J usage is TRBJ2-2, with D tentatively TRBD1 (5 bases). Germline CDR1 reads SGHTA; CDR2 reads FQGNSA. V lost 5 bases and J 7 bases, leaving 14 bases between the germline ends. The CDR3 totals 14 residues. The CDR3 is CASSGNLGVGELFF. CDR3 DNA sequence: TGTGCCAGCAGCGGGAATCTAGGGGTCGGGGAGCTGTTTTTT. Based on the CDR3 plus reference TRBV7-2 and TRBJ2-2, the full variable domain is GAGVSQSPSNKVTEKGKDVELRCDPISGHTALYWYRQSLGQGLEFLIYFQGNSAPDKSGLPSDRFSAERTGGSVSTLTIQRTQQEDSAVYLCASSGNLGVGELFFGEGSRLTVL.

CDR3 residues: CSVVLAGPGYEQYF. DNA of the CDR3: TGCAGCGTTGTGTTAGCGGGACCGGGCTACGAGCAGTACTTC. This chain connects TRBV29-1 to TRBJ2-7; 8 nucleotides line up with TRBD2. The CDR3 extends over 14 amino acids. Germline CDR1 is SQVTM and CDR2 is ANQGSEA. V lost 4 bases and J lost 3; bases outside the gene matches: 8.

CDR3 residues: CASSYGRDSGNTIYF. As DNA, the CDR3 is TGTGCCAGCAGTTACGGCAGGGACTCTGGAAACACCATATATTTT. This sequence joins TRBV6-5 and TRBJ1-3; D possibly corresponds to TRBD1 (5 bases). CDR1 is MNHEY and CDR2 is SVGAGI in the germline V gene. The CDR3 covers 15 residues. The V and J ends lost 2 bases and 0 bases respectively, with 8 bases between them.

This chain links TRBV7-9 with TRBJ2-2; either TRBD1 or TRBD2 may supply D (5 bases each). The CDR3 runs to 15 residues. CDR1 is SEHNR, CDR2 FQNEAQ, per germline (reference sequence). Trimming removed 2 bases at V and 6 bases at J, with 13 bases between. CDR3 bases: TGTGCCAGCAGCTTAATGTCAGGGAGTCCCGGGGAGCTGTTTTTT. It yields the protein CASSLMSGSPGELFF. Based on the CDR3 plus reference TRBV7-9 and TRBJ2-2, the full variable domain is DTGVSQNPRHKITKRGQNVTFRCDPISEHNRLYWYRQTLGQGPEFLTYFQNEAQLEKSRLLSDRFSAERPKGSFSTLEIQRTEQGDSAMYLCASSLMSGSPGELFFGEGSRLTVL.

This chain uses TRBV7-8 with TRBJ2-7; D perhaps matches TRBD1 (6 bases). The length of the CDR3 is 14 residues. The V and J ends lost 1 base and 5 bases respectively, with 12 bases between them. CDR1 SGHVS and CDR2 FQNEAQ come from the germline V gene. Here the CDR3 DNA reads TGTGCCAGCAGCTTAGACAGGGACGTGAACGAGCAGTACTTC. Its protein product is CASSLDRDVNEQYF.

The genes are TRBV2 and TRBJ1-4, with D uncertain. CDR3 length: 15 residues. Deletions cut 3 bases from V and 3 bases from J, with 11 bases between. Germline CDR1 SNHLY, CDR2 FYNNEI. CDR3: CASSEQRLANEKLFF. CDR3 DNA: TGTGCCAGCAGTGAGCAGCGTCTTGCTAATGAAAAACTGTTTTTT.

This chain connects TRBV4-2 to TRBJ2-7; no reliable D call. CDR3 length equals 13 residues. Germline assignment: CDR1 LGHNA and CDR2 YNFKEQ. V lost 0 bases, J lost 5 bases, and 8 bases lay in between. This CDR3 reads CASSQEFVDEQYF. CDR3 DNA: TGTGCCAGCAGCCAAGAATTTGTCGACGAGCAGTACTTC.

This chain links TRBV27 with TRBJ2-5; 12 bases fit TRBD2. The CDR3 runs 17 residues. Trimming cost V 3 bases and J 5 bases; bases outside gene matches: 10. CDR1 and CDR2 (germline): MNHEY, SMNVEV (reference sequence). The CDR3 coding sequence is TGTGCCAGCAGTTTTTCCCGACTAGCGGGAGTGGGGGAGACCCAGTACTTC. Protein sequence: CASSFSRLAGVGETQYF.

This clone was observed a handful of times. The V gene is TRBV12-5, the J gene TRBJ1-6; D might be TRBD1 (5 bases). Trimming removed 0 bases at V and 0 bases at J, with 21 bases between. The CDR3 contains 21 residues. Germline V gene lookup returns CDR1 LGHNT and CDR2 FRNRAP. The CDR3 region is CASGLVPYRDRMSSYNSPLHF. DNA of the CDR3: TGTGCTAGTGGTTTGGTACCTTACCGGGACCGAATGAGCTCCTATAATTCACCCCTCCACTTT.

This clone occurred a few times. This chain uses TRBV27 with TRBJ1-4; D uncertain. Trimming cost V 6 bases and J 7 bases, with 12 bases left between them. The CDR3 runs to 13 residues. Germline V gene data show CDR1 as MNHEY and CDR2 as SMNVEV (reference sequence). CDR3 bases: TGTGCCAGCAGCCGCCGGTTAGGTGAAAAACTGTTTTTT. As protein: CASSRRLGEKLFF.

This chain connects TRBV5-4 to TRBJ2-7; TRBD2 might be the D (7 bases). Germline CDR1 SGHNT, CDR2 YYREEE (reference sequence). The CDR3 runs 13 residues. Trimming took 10 bases from V and 5 from J, leaving 19 bases between them. The CDR3 sequence: CAGGGGGLHEQYF. The CDR3 DNA follows: TGTGCCGGTGGGGGCGGGGGCCTGCACGAGCAGTACTTC.

V gene TRBV30 combines with J gene TRBJ1-2; the D gene is possibly TRBD1 (5 bases). The CDR3 is 14 amino acids. CDR1 is GTSNPN, CDR2 SVGIG, per germline (reference sequence). Trimming took 4 bases from V and 5 from J, leaving 17 bases between them. The CDR3 DNA follows: TGTGCCTGGAACGGACGGGGGGACCTATATGGCTACACCTTC. Its translation is CAWNGRGDLYGYTF.

This chain joins TRBV19 and TRBJ1-4, with unresolved D. V was clipped by 6 bases and J by 0 bases, with 8 bases between them. The CDR3 has 14 amino acids. Germline V gives CDR1 LNHDA, CDR2 SQIVND (reference sequence). CDR3 amino acids: CASRNPATNEKLFF. CDR3 coding DNA: TGTGCCAGTAGGAACCCGGCAACTAATGAAAAACTGTTTTTT.